The rows below give T cell receptor beta chains drawn from one sample of a study of T cell changes during pregnancy in multiple sclerosis. Method: immunoSEQ multiplex PCR; TCRdb's copy keeps in-frame clones and lacks some. Among some 49,000 clones, roughly 90% were seen once, and the ten largest hold less than 3.5%. The material sequenced was CD8+ T cells from peripheral blood mononuclear cells, taken in the second trimester of pregnancy. These receptors were taken from a female donor with multiple sclerosis, enrolled in a pregnancy study. CDR3s include the opening cysteine and the closing phenylalanine or tryptophan. Each record gives: J gene, clone size, D gene, V gene, CDR3 protein, CDR3 DNA. A D gene is named only where the DNA matches it firmly. Clone size is not always given. Where it is, it says once, few, many or a class for expanded clones.

>TRBJ2-7|NA|TRBD1|TRBV7-2
CASSFDRGYEQYF
TGTGCCAGCAGCTTTGACAGGGGCTACGAGCAGTACTTC
>TRBJ2-1|NA|TRBD2|TRBV4-1
CASSQELAGGPYEQFF
TGCGCCAGCAGCCAAGAGCTAGCGGGGGGGCCGTATGAGCAGTTCTTC
>TRBJ1-2|many|NA|TRBV29-1
CSVLHLDGQGYTF
TGCAGCGTACTCCACCTTGATGGGCAGGGCTACACCTTC
>TRBJ2-3|NA|NA|TRBV29-1
CSVEAEGGTDTQYF
TGCAGCGTTGAAGCCGAAGGGGGCACAGATACGCAGTATTTT
>TRBJ1-1|NA|NA|TRBV6-5
CASSYTRGEGNTEAFF
TGTGCCAGCAGTTACACCCGGGGAGAGGGGAACACTGAAGCTTTCTTT
>TRBJ1-2|NA|NA|TRBV7-9
CASSRGLSEGYTF
TGTGCCAGCAGCAGAGGGCTGTCGGAGGGCTACACCTTC
>TRBJ2-7|NA|NA|TRBV5-6
CASSKERVPSHEQYF
TGTGCCAGCAGCAAGGAGCGGGTCCCTTCCCACGAGCAGTACTTC
>TRBJ1-1|few|NA|TRBV5-1
CASSLYGGATTEAFF
TGCGCCAGCAGCTTGTATGGAGGGGCGACGACTGAAGCTTTCTTT
>TRBJ1-2|NA|TRBD1|TRBV30
CATSARGRRGYTF
TGTGCCACATCGGCCAGGGGGCGTAGGGGCTACACCTTC
>TRBJ2-3|NA|TRBD2|TRBV7-3
CASSLGGGQRDTQYF
TGTGCCAGCAGCTTGGGCGGGGGGCAGAGAGATACGCAGTATTTT
>TRBJ2-7|NA|NA|TRBV7-9
CASSLEARGNYEQYF
TGTGCCAGCAGCTTAGAGGCCAGGGGTAACTACGAGCAGTACTTC
>TRBJ1-2|NA|NA|TRBV28
CASSYRADGYTF
TGTGCCAGCAGTTACAGGGCCGATGGCTACACCTTC
>TRBJ2-3|NA|NA|TRBV7-9
CASTSSGYDTQYF
TGTGCCAGCACCTCGTCGGGGTACGATACGCAGTATTTT
>TRBJ2-7|once|NA|TRBV7-9
CAFQGSAYEQYF
TGCGCCTTCCAGGGGAGCGCCTACGAGCAGTACTTC
>TRBJ2-7|NA|NA|TRBV21-1
CASSSTRQGEGYF
TGTGCCAGCAGCAGTACCAGACAGGGGGAGGGGTACTTC
>TRBJ2-7|NA|TRBD2|TRBV4-1
CASSPQRGSTYEQYF
TGCGCCAGCAGCCCCCAGCGGGGGTCTACCTACGAGCAGTACTTC